In this sample, the clone carrying this TCR beta chain turned up once. Its antigen is currently unknown. Other DNA sequences in the same sample also yield this CDR3. This entry is derived from a study of graft-versus-host responses after intestinal transplantation. Across the study: Grafts that recipients had were multivisceral, liver-intestinal, or isolated intestinal transplants. Study results and limitations: GvH clones were found in recipient marrow; some appeared first in ileum or blood. Peak circulating GvH clone levels were associated with early post-transplant HvG declines.

Assay: immunoSEQ multiplex PCR; the TCRdb copy retains only in-frame clones and omits some. Of roughly 3,000 clones in the sample, about four fifths are singletons; the top ten hold about 6.7%. The germline gives CDR1 MNHEY, CDR2 SVGAGI. Trimming pared 6 bases from V and 4 bases from J, leaving 16 bases between. CDR3 size: 15 residues. Processing of graft tissue released intraepithelial and lamina propria lymphocytes. The sequencing here drew on ileum tissue, taken approximately 17 and 21 days after intestinal transplantation. The chain links TRBV6-5 to TRBJ1-3; D is undetermined. This TCR was recovered from a human patient who received an intestinal transplant, so some T cells may come from the graft donor. This CDR3 is CASSYTGGSGNTIYF. CDR3 in DNA: TGTGCCAGCAGCTACACGGGAGGGTCCGGAAACACCATATATTTT.